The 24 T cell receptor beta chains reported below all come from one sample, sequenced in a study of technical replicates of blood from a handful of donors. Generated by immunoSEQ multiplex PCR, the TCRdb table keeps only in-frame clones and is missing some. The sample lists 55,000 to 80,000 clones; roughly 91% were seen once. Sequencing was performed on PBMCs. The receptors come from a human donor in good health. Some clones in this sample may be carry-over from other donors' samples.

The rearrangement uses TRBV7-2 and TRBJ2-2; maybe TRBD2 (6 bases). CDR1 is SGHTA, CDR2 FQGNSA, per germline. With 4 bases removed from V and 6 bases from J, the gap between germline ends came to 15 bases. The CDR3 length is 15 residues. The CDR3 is CASSWRGVEPGELFF. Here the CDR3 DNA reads TGTGCCAGCAGCTGGAGGGGCGTTGAGCCCGGGGAGCTGTTTTTT. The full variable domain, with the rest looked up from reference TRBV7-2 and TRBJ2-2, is GAGVSQSPSNKVTEKGKDVELRCDPISGHTALYWYRQSLGQGLEFLIYFQGNSAPDKSGLPSDRFSAERTGGSVSTLTIQRTQQEDSAVYLCASSWRGVEPGELFFGEGSRLTVL.

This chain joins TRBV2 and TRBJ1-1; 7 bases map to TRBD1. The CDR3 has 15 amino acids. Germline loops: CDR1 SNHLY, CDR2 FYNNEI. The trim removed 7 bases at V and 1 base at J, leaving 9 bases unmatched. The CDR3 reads CASNLMTGSNTEAFF. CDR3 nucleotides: TGTGCCAGCAACCTTATGACAGGGTCGAACACTGAAGCTTTCTTT.

CDR3 protein: CASSVEGASRNTIYF. The CDR3 bases are TGTGCCAGCAGCGTTGAGGGGGCGAGTAGAAACACCATATATTTT. This rearrangement joins TRBV9 to TRBJ1-3; 7 positions agree with TRBD1. This CDR3 has 15 residues. V lost 2 bases to trimming and J lost 5 bases; unmatched junction nucleotides: 7. CDR1 is SGDLS and CDR2 is YYNGEE in the germline V gene.

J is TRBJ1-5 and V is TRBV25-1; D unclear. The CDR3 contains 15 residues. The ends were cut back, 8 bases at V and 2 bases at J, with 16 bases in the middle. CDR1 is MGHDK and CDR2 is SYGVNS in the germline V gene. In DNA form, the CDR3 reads TGTGCCAGCGCCGGTCACGGTGCGGGCAATCAGCCCCAGCATTTT. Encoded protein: CASAGHGAGNQPQHF.

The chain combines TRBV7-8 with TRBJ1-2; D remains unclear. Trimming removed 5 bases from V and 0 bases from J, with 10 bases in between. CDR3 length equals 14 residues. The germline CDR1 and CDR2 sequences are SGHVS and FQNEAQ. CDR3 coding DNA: TGTGCCAGCAGCCCCGACACCGCTAACTATGGCTACACCTTC. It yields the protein CASSPDTANYGYTF.

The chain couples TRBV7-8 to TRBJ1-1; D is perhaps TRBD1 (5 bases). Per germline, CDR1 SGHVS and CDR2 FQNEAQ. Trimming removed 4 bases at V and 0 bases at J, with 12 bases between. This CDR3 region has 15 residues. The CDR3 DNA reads TGTGCCAGCAGCTCGAGGACATTCATGAACACTGAAGCTTTCTTT. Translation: CASSSRTFMNTEAFF. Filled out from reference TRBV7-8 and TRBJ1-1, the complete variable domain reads GAGVSQSPRYKVAKRGQDVALRCDPISGHVSLFWYQQALGQGPEFLTYFQNEAQLDKSGLPSDRFFAERPEGSVSTLKIQRTQQEDSAVYLCASSSRTFMNTEAFFGQGTRLTVV.

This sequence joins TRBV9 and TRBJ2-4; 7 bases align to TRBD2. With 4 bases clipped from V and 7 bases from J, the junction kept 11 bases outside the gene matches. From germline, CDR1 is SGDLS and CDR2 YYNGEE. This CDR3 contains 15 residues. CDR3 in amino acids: CASSPRWGEGNIQYF. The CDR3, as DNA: TGTGCCAGCAGCCCAAGATGGGGGGAGGGGAACATTCAGTACTTC.

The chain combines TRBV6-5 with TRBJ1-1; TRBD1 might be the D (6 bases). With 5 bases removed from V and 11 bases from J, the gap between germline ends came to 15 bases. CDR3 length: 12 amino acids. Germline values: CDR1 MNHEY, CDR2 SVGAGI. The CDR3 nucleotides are TGTGCCAGCAGTGGGGAGGGGGTTAGGGCTTTCTTT. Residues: CASSGEGVRAFF.

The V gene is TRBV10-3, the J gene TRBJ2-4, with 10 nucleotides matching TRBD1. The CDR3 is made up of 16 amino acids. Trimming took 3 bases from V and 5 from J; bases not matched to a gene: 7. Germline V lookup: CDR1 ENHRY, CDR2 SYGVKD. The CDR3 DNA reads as TGTGCCATCAGTGACGTACCGACAGGGGGCCAAAACATTCAGTACTTC. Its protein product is CAISDVPTGGQNIQYF.

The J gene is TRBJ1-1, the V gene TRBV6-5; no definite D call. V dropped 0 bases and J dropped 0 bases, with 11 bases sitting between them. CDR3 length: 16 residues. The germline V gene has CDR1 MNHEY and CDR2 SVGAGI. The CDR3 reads CASSYSGGRMNTEAFF. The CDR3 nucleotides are TGTGCCAGCAGTTACTCCGGAGGCAGAATGAACACTGAAGCTTTCTTT.

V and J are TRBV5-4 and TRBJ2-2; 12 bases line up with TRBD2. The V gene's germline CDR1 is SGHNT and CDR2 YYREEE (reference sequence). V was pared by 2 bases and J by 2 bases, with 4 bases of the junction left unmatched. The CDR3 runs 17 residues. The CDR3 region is CASSFGLAGLNTGELFF. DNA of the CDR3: TGTGCCAGCAGCTTCGGACTAGCGGGATTAAACACCGGGGAGCTGTTTTTT.

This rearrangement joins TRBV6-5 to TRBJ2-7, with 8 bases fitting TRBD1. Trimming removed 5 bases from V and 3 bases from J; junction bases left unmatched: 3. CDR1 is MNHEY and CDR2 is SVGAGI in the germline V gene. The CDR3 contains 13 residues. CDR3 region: CASSQGAYYEQYF. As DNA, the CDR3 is TGTGCCAGCAGTCAGGGGGCTTACTACGAGCAGTACTTC.

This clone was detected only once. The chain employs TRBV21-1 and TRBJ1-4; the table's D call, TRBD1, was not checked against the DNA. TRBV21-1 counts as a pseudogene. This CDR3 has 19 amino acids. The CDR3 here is CASSSRRGGEGSTNEKLFF. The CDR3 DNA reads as TGTGCCAGCAGCAGCCGGAGAGGGGGCGAGGGTTCAACTAATGAAAAACTGTTTTTT.

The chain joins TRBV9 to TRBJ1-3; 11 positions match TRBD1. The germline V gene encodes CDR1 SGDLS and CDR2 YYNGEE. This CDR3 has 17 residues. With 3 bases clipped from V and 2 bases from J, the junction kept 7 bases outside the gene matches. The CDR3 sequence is CASSEGQGGITGNTIYF. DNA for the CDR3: TGTGCCAGCAGCGAGGGACAGGGGGGAATCACTGGAAACACCATATATTTT.

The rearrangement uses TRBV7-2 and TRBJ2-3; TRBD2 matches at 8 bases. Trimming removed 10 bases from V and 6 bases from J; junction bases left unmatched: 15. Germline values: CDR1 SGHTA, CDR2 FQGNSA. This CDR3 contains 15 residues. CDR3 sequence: CATTGSGGAGDTQYF. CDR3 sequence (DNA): TGTGCCACCACAGGATCGGGGGGGGCCGGGGATACGCAGTATTTT. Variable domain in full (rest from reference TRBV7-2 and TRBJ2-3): GAGVSQSPSNKVTEKGKDVELRCDPISGHTALYWYRQSLGQGLEFLIYFQGNSAPDKSGLPSDRFSAERTGGSVSTLTIQRTQQEDSAVYLCATTGSGGAGDTQYFGPGTRLTVL.

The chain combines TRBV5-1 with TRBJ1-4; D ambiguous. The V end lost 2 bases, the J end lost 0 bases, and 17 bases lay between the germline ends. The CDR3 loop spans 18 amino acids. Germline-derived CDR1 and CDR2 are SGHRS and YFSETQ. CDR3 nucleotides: TGCGCCAGCAGCTTAGCAGGCGTGCCTTGGGCAACTAATGAAAAACTGTTTTTT. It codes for CASSLAGVPWATNEKLFF.

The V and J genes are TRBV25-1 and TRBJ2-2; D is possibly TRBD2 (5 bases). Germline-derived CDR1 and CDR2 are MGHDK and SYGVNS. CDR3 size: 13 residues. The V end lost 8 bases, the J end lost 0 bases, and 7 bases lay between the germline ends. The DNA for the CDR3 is TGTGCCAGCGCGGGTTCGAACACCGGGGAGCTGTTTTTT. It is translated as CASAGSNTGELFF.

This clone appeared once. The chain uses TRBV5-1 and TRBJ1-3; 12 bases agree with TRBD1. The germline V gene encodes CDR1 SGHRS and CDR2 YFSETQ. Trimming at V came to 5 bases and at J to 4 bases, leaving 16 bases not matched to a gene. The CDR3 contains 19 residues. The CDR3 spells CASSTTTGTGGIGGNTIYF. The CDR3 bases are TGCGCCAGCAGTACTACTACCGGGACAGGGGGCATCGGAGGAAACACCATATATTTT.

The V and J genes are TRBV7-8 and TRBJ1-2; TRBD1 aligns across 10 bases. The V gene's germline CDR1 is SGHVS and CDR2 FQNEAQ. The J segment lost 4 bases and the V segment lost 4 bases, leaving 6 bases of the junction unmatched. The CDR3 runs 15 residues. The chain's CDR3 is CASSYWTGGGYGYTF. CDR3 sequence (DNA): TGTGCCAGCAGCTACTGGACAGGGGGAGGCTATGGCTACACCTTC.

CDR3: CASSLDRKKAFF. The DNA for the CDR3 is TGCGCCAGCAGCTTAGACAGGAAGAAAGCTTTCTTT. The chain joins TRBV5-1 to TRBJ1-1; the D gene is possibly TRBD1 (6 bases). The CDR3 spans 12 residues. Germline V gives CDR1 SGHRS, CDR2 YFSETQ. V lost 2 bases to trimming and J lost 9 bases, with 11 bases between them. Full variable domain (rest looked up from reference TRBV5-1 and TRBJ1-1): KAGVTQTPRYLIKTRGQQVTLSCSPISGHRSVSWYQQTPGQGLQFLFEYFSETQRNKGNFPGRFSGRQFSNSRSEMNVSTLELGDSALYLCASSLDRKKAFFGQGTRLTVV.

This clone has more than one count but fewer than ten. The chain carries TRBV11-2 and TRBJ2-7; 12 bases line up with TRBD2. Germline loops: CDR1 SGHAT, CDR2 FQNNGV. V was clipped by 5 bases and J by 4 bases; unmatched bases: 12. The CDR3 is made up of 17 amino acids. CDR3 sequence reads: CASSPMRPSGRGYEQYF. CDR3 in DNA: TGTGCCAGCAGCCCTATGAGGCCTAGCGGGAGGGGTTACGAGCAGTACTTC.

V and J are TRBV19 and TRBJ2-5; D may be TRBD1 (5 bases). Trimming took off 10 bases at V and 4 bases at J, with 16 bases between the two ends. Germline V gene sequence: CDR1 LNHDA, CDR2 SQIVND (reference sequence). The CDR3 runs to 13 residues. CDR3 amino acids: CATLGPSRETQYF. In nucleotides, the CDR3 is TGTGCCACCCTGGGGCCGAGCCGAGAGACCCAGTACTTC.

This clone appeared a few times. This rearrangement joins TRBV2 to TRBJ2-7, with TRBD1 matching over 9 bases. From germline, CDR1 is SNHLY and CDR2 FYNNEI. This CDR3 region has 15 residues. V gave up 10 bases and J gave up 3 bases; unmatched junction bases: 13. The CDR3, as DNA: TGTGCCATCCCCACACGGACAGGGGCCGACTACGAGCAGTACTTC. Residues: CAIPTRTGADYEQYF.

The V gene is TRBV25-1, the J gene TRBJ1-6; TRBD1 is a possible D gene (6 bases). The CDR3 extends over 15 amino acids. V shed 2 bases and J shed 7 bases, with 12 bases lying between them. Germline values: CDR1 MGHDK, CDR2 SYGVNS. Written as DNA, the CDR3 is TGTGCCAGCAGTGAAGATCGCCAGGGGAATTCACCCCTCCACTTT. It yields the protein CASSEDRQGNSPLHF.